This TCR beta chain was observed in a study of CD8 T cells in ankylosing spondylitis. Study-wide results and limits: In reactive arthritis synovial fluid and blood, some motif variants had been reported before. Apparently characteristic of ankylosing spondylitis blood was a TCR beta motif (roughly eight highly homologous variants).

CDR3 size: 15 residues. The germline V gene encodes CDR1 LGHNA and CDR2 YSLEER. Trimming pared 4 bases from V and 1 base from J, leaving 8 bases between. Quantitative 5'-RACE with molecular barcodes produced the TCR beta libraries. TCRdb reanalysed the 5' RACE reads using MiXCR and keeps one entry per CDR3 protein. The sample contains 500,000 or so distinct CDR3 sequences, 5.3% of which appear only once. In this sample, this clonotype turned up a few times. What it recognizes is unknown. The TCR sequence derives from a male donor with ankylosing spondylitis. Material for sequencing was blood, either unsorted or a sorted T cell fraction (not recorded which). The rearrangement joins TRBV4-3 to TRBJ2-6; D unresolved. The CDR3 region is CASSPQLSGANVLTF. The CDR3 nucleotides read TGCGCCAGCAGCCCCCAGTTATCTGGGGCCAACGTCCTGACTTTC.